The present TCR beta chain was sequenced within a study of graft-versus-host responses after intestinal transplantation. For the study at large: Recipients underwent multivisceral, liver-intestinal, or isolated intestinal transplants.

Marrow after transplant was taken from the posterior iliac crest or another site. Findings of the study overall: The authors found GvH clones in recipient marrow, some appearing first in ileum or blood. Early after transplant, HvG declines were associated with peak levels of circulating GvH clones.

A note on this clone: Antigen: not known.

TCRdb's table, derived via immunoSEQ multiplex PCR, lists solely in-frame clones and lacks some. The sample carries about 9,600 clones, over 90% recorded once. Germline V gene data show CDR1 as SGDLS and CDR2 as YYNGEE. CDR3 size: 14 residues. V gave up 0 bases and J gave up 6 bases, with 10 bases separating them. The TCR originated in a human patient who received an intestinal transplant, so some T cells may come from the graft donor. The chain couples TRBV9 to TRBJ2-1, with TRBD1 as a possible D gene (5 bases). This material consisted of bone marrow, taken roughly 540 days after intestinal transplantation. This chain's CDR3 is CASSVAGYGNEQFF. For the CDR3, the DNA is TGTGCCAGCAGCGTAGCAGGGTATGGCAATGAGCAGTTCTTC. The whole variable domain, remainder taken from reference TRBV9 and TRBJ2-1, is DSGVTQTPKHLITATGQRVTLRCSPRSGDLSVYWYQQSLDQGLQFLIQYYNGEERAKGNILERFSAQQFPDLHSELNLSSLELGDSALYFCASSVAGYGNEQFFGPGTRLTVL.